Listed below are T cell receptor beta chains from one sample, sequenced in a study of cytomegalovirus exposure and HLA in healthy donors. The protocol was immunoSEQ multiplex PCR, while the TCRdb copy is restricted to in-frame clones and leaves out a portion. The sample lists approximately 110,000 clones; 70% to 80% were seen once. The specimen was PBMCs. Every receptor here comes from a man aged 40-50 years in good health and CMV-seronegative. CDR3s include the opening cysteine and the closing phenylalanine or tryptophan. The D gene is left open where the match is weak. For some rows the clone size is stated as once, few or many, or as a class when expanded; others skip it.

V gene	clone size	J gene	D gene	CDR3 protein	CDR3 DNA
TRBV5-6	NA	TRBJ1-2	NA	CASSLGAVTGYTF	TGTGCCAGCAGCTTGGGGGCAGTTACCGGCTACACCTTC
TRBV7-8	NA	TRBJ1-2	TRBD1	CASSLLGTGVAYGYTF	TGTGCCAGCAGCTTACTCGGGACAGGGGTTGCCTATGGCTACACCTTC
TRBV2	NA	TRBJ1-6	NA	CASRRTSNNSPLHF	TGTGCCAGCAGGAGGACAAGTAATAATTCACCCCTCCACTTT
TRBV5-1	NA	TRBJ1-2	NA	CASSPGRGPGYGYTF	TGCGCCAGCAGCCCGGGCAGGGGCCCAGGGTATGGCTACACCTTC
TRBV5-1	NA	TRBJ2-1	TRBD2	CASSLVAGGNNEQFF	TGCGCCAGCAGCTTGGTAGCGGGCGGAAACAATGAGCAGTTCTTC
TRBV5-4	few	TRBJ1-1	NA	CASSGDKWNTEAFF	TGTGCCAGCAGCGGAGATAAGTGGAACACTGAAGCTTTCTTT
TRBV5-6	few	TRBJ1-1	NA	CASSRPVGGNTEAFF	TGTGCCAGCAGTCGGCCAGTCGGCGGGAACACTGAAGCTTTCTTT
TRBV29-1	NA	TRBJ2-3	NA	CSARGYSTDTQYF	TGCAGCGCTAGGGGATATAGCACAGATACGCAGTATTTT
TRBV9	few	TRBJ1-2	TRBD1	CASSERTGNNYGYTF	TGTGCCAGCAGCGAAAGGACAGGGAATAACTATGGCTACACCTTC
TRBV27	NA	TRBJ2-2	NA	CASARSRGELFF	TGTGCCAGCGCCCGGTCTCGAGGGGAGCTGTTTTTT
TRBV5-1	NA	TRBJ1-2	NA	CASSLEGGPYGYTF	TGCGCCAGCAGTCTTGAGGGGGGGCCCTATGGCTACACCTTC
TRBV4-1	NA	TRBJ2-3	TRBD1	CASSQVQGDTQYF	TGCGCCAGCAGCCAAGTACAGGGGGATACGCAGTATTTT
TRBV11-2	NA	TRBJ2-1	NA	CASSSYVANEQFF	TGTGCCAGCAGCTCGTATGTCGCGAATGAGCAGTTCTTC
TRBV6-1	NA	TRBJ1-5	NA	CASRVRGNQPQHF	TGTGCCAGCAGGGTAAGAGGCAATCAGCCCCAGCATTTT
TRBV7-3	NA	TRBJ1-1	TRBD1	CASSRDSMNTEAFF	TGTGCCAGCAGCAGGGACAGCATGAACACTGAAGCTTTCTTT
TRBV20-1	NA	TRBJ1-1	NA	CSARDYTEAFF	TGCAGTGCTAGGGACTACACTGAAGCTTTCTTT